The 20 T cell receptor beta chains below all came from one sample that was sequenced in a study of PD-L1 blockade in urothelial cancer. Method: immunoSEQ multiplex PCR; TCRdb's copy keeps in-frame clones and lacks some. Here the sample spans approximately 38,000 clones, approximately 90% being singletons. The sequencing here drew on PBMCs, taken around atezolizumab (anti-PD-L1) treatment. These receptors all come from a man in his fifties or sixties with urothelial cancer.

This clone was detected a few times. The chain couples TRBV6-1 to TRBJ2-1; D might be TRBD1 (6 bases). Trimming left V 8 bases short and J 0 bases short, with 14 bases between. From germline, CDR1 is MNHNS and CDR2 SASEGT. The CDR3 has 15 residues. The CDR3 is CASGLQGLSYNEQFF. The DNA of the CDR3 is TGTGCCAGCGGTTTACAGGGCCTCTCCTACAATGAGCAGTTCTTC.

The genes are TRBV7-9 and TRBJ2-3; D may be TRBD1 (5 bases). Germline CDR1 reads SEHNR; CDR2 reads FQNEAQ (reference sequence). Trimming removed 5 bases at V and 1 base at J, with 13 bases between. The CDR3 covers 15 residues. As DNA, the CDR3 is TGTGCCAGCAGCCATGGGGCAAGGGGCACAGATACGCAGTATTTT. Its protein product is CASSHGARGTDTQYF.

The J gene is TRBJ1-1, the V gene TRBV19; tentative D call: TRBD1 (5 bases). CDR1 is LNHDA and CDR2 is SQIVND in the germline V gene (reference sequence). The CDR3 is made up of 16 amino acids. Trimming took 3 bases from V and 4 from J, leaving 18 bases between them. In nucleotides, the CDR3 is TGTGCCAGTAGTATGGGGCACTCCCTGCGAGGCACTGAAGCTTTCTTT. Translated: CASSMGHSLRGTEAFF.

The gene calls are TRBV7-3 and TRBJ2-5, with a tentative D call TRBD2 (6 bases). Germline CDR1 reads SGHTA; CDR2 reads FQGTGA. Trimming removed 5 bases from V and 3 bases from J, with 13 bases in between. This CDR3 region has 14 residues. DNA of the CDR3: TGTGCCAGCAGCAATTCGGGGGAAAAAGAGACCCAGTACTTC. It encodes CASSNSGEKETQYF.

The chain employs TRBV2 and TRBJ2-7; D is perhaps TRBD2 (7 bases). Germline V gene data show CDR1 as SNHLY and CDR2 as FYNNEI. The CDR3 extends over 14 amino acids. V lost 5 bases and J lost 6, with 17 bases in between. The DNA for the CDR3 is TGTGCCAGCAGTAGGGACGGCGGGGGCTCCGAGCAGTACTTC. This translates into CASSRDGGGSEQYF.

The V gene is TRBV11-2, the J gene TRBJ2-5; no reliable D call. Germline V lookup: CDR1 SGHAT, CDR2 FQNNGV. Trimming shortened V by 8 bases and J by 5 bases, and 12 bases separated the two germline ends. CDR3 length equals 12 residues. The CDR3 nucleotides are TGTGCCAGCGCCGTACTGTCGGAGACCCAGTACTTC. Translated: CASAVLSETQYF.

This chain joins TRBV5-8 and TRBJ2-3; D might be TRBD1 (6 bases). The length of the CDR3 is 14 residues. Trimming left V 7 bases short and J 2 bases short, with 14 bases between. CDR1 and CDR2 (germline): SGHTS, YDEGEE. The CDR3 bases are TGTGCCAGCGTAAGGGGGATCAACACAGATACGCAGTATTTT. Translated, it gives CASVRGINTDTQYF. Full variable domain (remainder filled in from reference TRBV5-8 and TRBJ2-3): EAGVTQSPTHLIKTRGQQATLRCSPISGHTSVYWYQQALGLGLQFLLWYDEGEERNRGNFPPRFSGRQFPNYSSELNVNALELEDSALYLCASVRGINTDTQYFGPGTRLTVL.

The chain links TRBV4-1 to TRBJ2-5; 8 bases line up with TRBD2. Germline values: CDR1 MGHRA, CDR2 YSYEKL. The CDR3 totals 17 residues. V lost 2 bases, J lost 4 bases, and 12 bases stayed unmatched. As DNA, the CDR3 is TGCGCCAGCAGCCAATGGAGTAGCGGGGCCTTCCGAGAGACCCAGTACTTC. This sequence encodes CASSQWSSGAFRETQYF.

DNA of the CDR3: TGTGCCAGCTCCTCGGGAGTGATGACTAGCGGGGGAAGTAGAGATACGCAGTATTTT. Amino acid sequence: CASSSGVMTSGGSRDTQYF. The chain is built from TRBV18 and TRBJ2-3, with TRBD2 matching over 12 bases. V lost 6 bases, J lost 5 bases, and 18 bases stayed unmatched. This CDR3 has 19 amino acids. The germline V gene has CDR1 KGHSH and CDR2 LQKENI.

This clone has a handful of counts. The chain is built from TRBV28 and TRBJ2-7, with 15 bases that match TRBD2. V was clipped by 3 bases and J by 5 bases; unmatched bases: 2. Germline CDR1 reads MDHEN; CDR2 reads SYDVKM. The CDR3 sequence is 15 residues long. CDR3 loop: CASSLGLAGGDEQYF. The CDR3 DNA sequence: TGTGCCAGCAGTTTGGGACTAGCGGGAGGAGACGAGCAGTACTTC. Variable domain in full (rest from reference TRBV28 and TRBJ2-7): DVKVTQSSRYLVKRTGEKVFLECVQDMDHENMFWYRQDPGLGLRLIYFSYDVKMKEKGDIPEGYSVSREKKERFSLILESASTNQTSMYLCASSLGLAGGDEQYFGPGTRLTVT.

The chain links TRBV5-6 to TRBJ1-5, with a tentative D call TRBD1 (6 bases). With 4 bases removed from V and 3 bases from J, the gap between germline ends came to 14 bases. The CDR3 sequence is 15 residues long. The germline CDR1 and CDR2 sequences are SGHDT and YYEEEE. CDR3: CASSGGQSPNQPQHF. CDR3 DNA: TGTGCCAGCAGCGGAGGACAGTCCCCCAATCAGCCCCAGCATTTT. The variable domain in full, completed from reference TRBV5-6 and TRBJ1-5, reads DAGVTQSPTHLIKTRGQQVTLRCSPKSGHDTVSWYQQALGQGPQFIFQYYEEEERQRGNFPDRFSGHQFPNYSSELNVNALLLGDSALYLCASSGGQSPNQPQHFGDGTRLSIL.

The V gene is TRBV19, the J gene TRBJ1-5; D is unclear. The CDR3 runs to 15 residues. Per the germline V gene, CDR1 is LNHDA and CDR2 is SQIVND (reference sequence). Between the trimmed V and J ends, which lost 11 bases and 4 bases, there was a span of 21 bases. The CDR3 DNA sequence: TGTGCCGCCGCCGAAGGTACAGTTAGTAATCAGCCCCAGCATTTT. It yields the protein CAAAEGTVSNQPQHF.

The genes are TRBV7-3 and TRBJ2-5; 7 bases are a match to TRBD1. Germline-derived CDR1 and CDR2 are SGHTA and FQGTGA. With 5 bases clipped from V and 1 base from J, the junction kept 7 bases outside the gene matches. The CDR3 sequence is 15 residues long. The CDR3 bases are TGTGCCAGCAGCGAACAGGGGCTAAGCCAAGAGACCCAGTACTTC. As protein: CASSEQGLSQETQYF.

In the case of this clone: Additional DNA sequences in this sample encode the identical CDR3. The chain combines TRBV19 with TRBJ1-4, with D possibly being TRBD1 (6 bases). This CDR3 has 13 amino acids. Between the trimmed V and J ends, which lost 5 bases and 7 bases, there was a span of 11 bases. In germline, CDR1 is LNHDA, CDR2 SQIVND (reference sequence). The CDR3 loop is CASSVQGAEKLFF. CDR3 nucleotides: TGTGCCAGTAGTGTACAGGGAGCTGAAAAACTGTTTTTT. Filled out from reference TRBV19 and TRBJ1-4, the complete variable domain reads DGGITQSPKYLFRKEGQNVTLSCEQNLNHDAMYWYRQDPGQGLRLIYYSQIVNDFQKGDIAEGYSVSREKKESFPLTVTSAQKNPTAFYLCASSVQGAEKLFFGSGTQLSVL.

The chain carries TRBV5-1 and TRBJ1-5, with D perhaps TRBD1 (5 bases). The CDR3 totals 13 residues. Germline V gene data show CDR1 as SGHRS and CDR2 as YFSETQ. With 3 bases removed from V and 7 bases from J, the gap between germline ends came to 11 bases. The DNA for the CDR3 is TGCGCCAGCAGCTGGGGGGACGACCAGCCCCAGCATTTT. Its translation is CASSWGDDQPQHF.

This clone appeared a single time. V is TRBV30 and J is TRBJ2-7, with D perhaps TRBD2 (5 bases). The CDR3 runs to 11 residues. V was cut by 6 bases and J by 6 bases, with 12 bases left in between. The germline V gene has CDR1 GTSNPN and CDR2 SVGIG (reference sequence). The CDR3 spells CACLVGSEQYF. Here the CDR3 DNA reads TGTGCCTGCCTGGTGGGGAGCGAGCAGTACTTC.

This chain connects TRBV19 to TRBJ2-1; 8 bases are a match to TRBD1. J lost 3 bases, V lost 0 bases, and 16 bases had no gene match. Germline V gene data show CDR1 as LNHDA and CDR2 as SQIVND (reference sequence). This CDR3 is 20 amino acids long. The CDR3 region is CASSIDLPGGAQADYNEQFF. The CDR3 region has the DNA TGTGCCAGTAGTATAGATCTGCCAGGGGGCGCCCAGGCCGACTACAATGAGCAGTTCTTC.

The chain combines TRBV15 with TRBJ1-2, with a weak D call TRBD1 (6 bases). This CDR3 contains 14 residues. Trimming pared 5 bases from V and 1 base from J, leaving 11 bases between. From germline, CDR1 is LNHNV and CDR2 YYDKDF (reference sequence). CDR3: CATSERGHNYGYTF. The CDR3, as DNA: TGTGCCACCAGCGAGAGGGGACATAACTATGGCTACACCTTC.

V is TRBV11-2 and J is TRBJ2-4; maybe TRBD2 (5 bases). Trimming shortened V by 5 bases and J by 4 bases, and 18 bases separated the two germline ends. The CDR3 totals 16 residues. Per the germline V gene, CDR1 is SGHAT and CDR2 is FQNNGV. CDR3 bases: TGTGCCAGCAGCCCGAGGGTCGGGCTTACTAAAAACATTCAGTACTTC. Its translation is CASSPRVGLTKNIQYF.

The chain uses TRBV7-2 and TRBJ2-2; 7 nucleotides line up with TRBD2. This CDR3 contains 12 residues. V was pared by 5 bases and J by 13 bases, with 7 bases of the junction left unmatched. The germline CDR1 and CDR2 sequences are SGHTA and FQGNSA. The chain's CDR3 is CASSILSGRLFF. For the CDR3, the DNA is TGTGCCAGCAGCATCCTTAGCGGGCGGCTGTTTTTT.